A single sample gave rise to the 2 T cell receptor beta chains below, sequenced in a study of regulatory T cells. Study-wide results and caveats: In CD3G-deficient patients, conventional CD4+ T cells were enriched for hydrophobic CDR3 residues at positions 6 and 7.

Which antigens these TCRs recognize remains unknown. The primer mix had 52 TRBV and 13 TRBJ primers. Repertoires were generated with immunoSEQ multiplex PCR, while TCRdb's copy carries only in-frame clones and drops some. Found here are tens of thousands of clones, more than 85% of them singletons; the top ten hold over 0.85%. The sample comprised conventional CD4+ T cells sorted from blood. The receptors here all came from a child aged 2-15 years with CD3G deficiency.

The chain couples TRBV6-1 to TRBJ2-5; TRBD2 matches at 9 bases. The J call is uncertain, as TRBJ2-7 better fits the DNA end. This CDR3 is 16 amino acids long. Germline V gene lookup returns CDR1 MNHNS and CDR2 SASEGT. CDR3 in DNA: TGTGCCAGCAGTGAGGGACTAGCAGCAAACGGCTACGAGCAGTACTTC. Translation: CASSEGLAANGYEQYF.

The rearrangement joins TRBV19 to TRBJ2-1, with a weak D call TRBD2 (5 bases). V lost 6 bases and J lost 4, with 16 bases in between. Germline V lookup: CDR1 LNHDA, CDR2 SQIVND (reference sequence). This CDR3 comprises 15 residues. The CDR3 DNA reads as TGTGCCAGTAGCAAACTAGGAGGCCTTTACAATGAGCAGTTCTTC. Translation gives CASSKLGGLYNEQFF.